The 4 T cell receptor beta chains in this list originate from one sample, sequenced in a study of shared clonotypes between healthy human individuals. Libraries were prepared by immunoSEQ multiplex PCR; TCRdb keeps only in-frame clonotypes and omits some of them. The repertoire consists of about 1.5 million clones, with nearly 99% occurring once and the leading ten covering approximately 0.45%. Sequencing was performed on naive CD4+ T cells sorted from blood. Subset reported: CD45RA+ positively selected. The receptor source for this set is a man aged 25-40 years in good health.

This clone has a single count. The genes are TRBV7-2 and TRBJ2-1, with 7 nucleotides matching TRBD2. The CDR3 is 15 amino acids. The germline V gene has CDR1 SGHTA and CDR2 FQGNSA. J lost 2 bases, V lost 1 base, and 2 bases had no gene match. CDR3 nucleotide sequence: TGTGCCAGCAGCTTAGACAGCGGGACCTACAATGAGCAGTTCTTC. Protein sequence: CASSLDSGTYNEQFF.

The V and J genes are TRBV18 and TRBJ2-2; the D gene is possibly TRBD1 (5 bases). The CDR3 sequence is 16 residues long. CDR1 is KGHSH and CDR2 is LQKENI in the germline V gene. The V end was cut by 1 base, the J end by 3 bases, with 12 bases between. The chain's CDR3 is CASSPLSRVDTGELFF. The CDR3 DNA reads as TGTGCCAGCTCACCACTGAGCAGGGTGGACACCGGGGAGCTGTTTTTT.

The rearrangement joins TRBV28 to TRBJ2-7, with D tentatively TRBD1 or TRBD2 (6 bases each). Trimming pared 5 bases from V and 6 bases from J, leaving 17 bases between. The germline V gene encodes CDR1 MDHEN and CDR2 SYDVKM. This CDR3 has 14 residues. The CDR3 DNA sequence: TGTGCCAGCAGTCTCAGCGGAGGGGGGTTCGAGCAGTACTTC. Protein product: CASSLSGGGFEQYF.

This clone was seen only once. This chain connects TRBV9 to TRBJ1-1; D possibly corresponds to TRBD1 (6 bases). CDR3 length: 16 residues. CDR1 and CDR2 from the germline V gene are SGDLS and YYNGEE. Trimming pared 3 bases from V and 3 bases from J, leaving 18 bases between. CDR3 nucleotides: TGTGCCAGCAGCGCGAACAGGGAGGGTTATTACACTGAAGCTTTCTTT. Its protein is CASSANREGYYTEAFF.